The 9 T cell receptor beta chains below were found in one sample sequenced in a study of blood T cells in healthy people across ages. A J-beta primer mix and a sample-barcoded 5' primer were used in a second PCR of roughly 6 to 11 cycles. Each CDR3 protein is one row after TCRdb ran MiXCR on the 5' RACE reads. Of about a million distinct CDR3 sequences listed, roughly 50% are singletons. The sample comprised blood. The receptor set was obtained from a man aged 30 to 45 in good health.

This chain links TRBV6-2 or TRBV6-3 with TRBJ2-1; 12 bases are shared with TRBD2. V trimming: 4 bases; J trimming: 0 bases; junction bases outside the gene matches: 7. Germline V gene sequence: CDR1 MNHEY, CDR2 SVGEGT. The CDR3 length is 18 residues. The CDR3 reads CASSSGLAGTFSYNEQFF. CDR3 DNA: TGTGCCAGCAGTTCCGGACTAGCGGGGACCTTCTCCTACAATGAGCAGTTCTTC.

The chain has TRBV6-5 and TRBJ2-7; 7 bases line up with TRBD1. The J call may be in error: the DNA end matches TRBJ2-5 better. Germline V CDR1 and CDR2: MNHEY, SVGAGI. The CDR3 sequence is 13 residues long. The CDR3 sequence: CASSGQEWETQYF. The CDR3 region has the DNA TGTGCCAGCAGCGGACAGGAGTGGGAGACCCAGTACTTC.

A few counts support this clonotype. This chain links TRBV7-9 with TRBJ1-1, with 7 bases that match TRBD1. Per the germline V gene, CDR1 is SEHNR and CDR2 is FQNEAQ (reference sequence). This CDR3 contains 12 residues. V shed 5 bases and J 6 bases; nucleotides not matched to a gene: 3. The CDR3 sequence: CASSMGQSEAFF. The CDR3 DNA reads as TGTGCCAGCAGCATGGGACAGTCTGAAGCTTTCTTT.

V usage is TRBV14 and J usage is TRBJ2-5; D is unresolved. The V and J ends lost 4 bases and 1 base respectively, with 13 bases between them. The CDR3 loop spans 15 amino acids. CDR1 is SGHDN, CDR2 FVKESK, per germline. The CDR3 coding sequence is TGTGCCAGCAGCCTAATAAGGAGTTCCCAAGAGACCCAGTACTTC. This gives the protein CASSLIRSSQETQYF.

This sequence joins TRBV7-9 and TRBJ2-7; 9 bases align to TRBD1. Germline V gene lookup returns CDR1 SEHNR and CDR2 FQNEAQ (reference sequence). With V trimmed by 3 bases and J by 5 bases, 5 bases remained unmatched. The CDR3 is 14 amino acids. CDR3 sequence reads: CASSFTGGSDEQYF. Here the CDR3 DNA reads TGTGCCAGCAGCTTCACAGGGGGCAGCGACGAGCAGTACTTC.

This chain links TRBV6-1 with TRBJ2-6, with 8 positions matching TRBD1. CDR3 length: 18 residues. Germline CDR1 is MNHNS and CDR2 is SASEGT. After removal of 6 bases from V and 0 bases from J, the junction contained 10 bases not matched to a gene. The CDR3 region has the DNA TGTGCCAGCAGGAGAGACCTTACAGGGGGCTCTGGGGCCAACGTCCTGACTTTC. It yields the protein CASRRDLTGGSGANVLTF.

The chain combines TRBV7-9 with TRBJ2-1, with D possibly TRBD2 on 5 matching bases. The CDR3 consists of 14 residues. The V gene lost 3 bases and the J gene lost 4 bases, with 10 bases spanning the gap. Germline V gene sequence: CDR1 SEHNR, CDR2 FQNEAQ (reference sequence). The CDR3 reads CASSLYGEYNEQFF. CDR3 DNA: TGTGCCAGCAGCTTGTACGGGGAGTACAATGAGCAGTTCTTC.

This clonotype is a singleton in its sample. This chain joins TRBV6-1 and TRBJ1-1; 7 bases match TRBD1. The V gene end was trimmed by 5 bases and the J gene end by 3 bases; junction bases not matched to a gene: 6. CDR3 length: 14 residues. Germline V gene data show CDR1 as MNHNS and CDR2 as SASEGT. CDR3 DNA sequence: TGTGCCAGCAGTCCGGGACAGCAGGACACTGAAGCTTTCTTT. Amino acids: CASSPGQQDTEAFF.

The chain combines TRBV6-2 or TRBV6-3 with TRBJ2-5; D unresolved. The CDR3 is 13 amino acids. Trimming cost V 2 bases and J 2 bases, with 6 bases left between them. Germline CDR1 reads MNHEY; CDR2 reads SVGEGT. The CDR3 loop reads CASSYGNQETQYF. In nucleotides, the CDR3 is TGTGCCAGCAGTTACGGGAATCAAGAGACCCAGTACTTC.